This entry lists 18 T cell receptor beta chains sequenced from one sample in a study of cytomegalovirus exposure and HLA in healthy donors. Primers included in the PCR were 60 Vbeta and 13 Jbeta primers. Data came from immunoSEQ multiplex PCR; TCRdb stores just in-frame clones and leaves some out. The sample records around 140,000 clones, approximately 71% being singletons. Sequenced sample: PBMCs. These receptors came from a man between 35 and 55 years old in good health and CMV-seronegative.

The J gene is TRBJ2-7, the V gene TRBV7-8, with 9 positions matching TRBD2. V dropped 0 bases and J dropped 5; count of bases not matched to a gene: 11. Germline assignment: CDR1 SGHVS and CDR2 FQNEAQ. CDR3 length: 17 amino acids. The CDR3 DNA sequence: TGTGCCAGCAGCTTAGCACCGTGGCGGGGGGGCCAAGACGAGCAGTACTTC. It translates to CASSLAPWRGGQDEQYF.

V and J are TRBV7-9 and TRBJ2-5; 7 nucleotides align to TRBD1. This CDR3 comprises 12 residues. Trimming at V came to 10 bases and at J to 2 bases, leaving 4 bases not matched to a gene. Germline-derived CDR1 and CDR2 are SEHNR and FQNEAQ (reference sequence). The CDR3 spells CAISGQQETQYF. The CDR3 region has the DNA TGTGCCATCTCGGGACAGCAAGAGACCCAGTACTTC.

This clone was seen once. CDR3 nucleotide sequence: TGTGCCAGCAGTGCCCTGGGCTACCAAGAGACCCAGTACTTC. Its protein product is CASSALGYQETQYF. The V call is TRBV6-1, the J call TRBJ2-5; unclear D gene. Trimming took off 4 bases at V and 0 bases at J, with 9 bases between the two ends. Germline values: CDR1 MNHNS, CDR2 SASEGT. The CDR3 is 14 amino acids.

V gene TRBV7-8 combines with J gene TRBJ1-5; D is undetermined. Germline lookup yields CDR1 SGHVS and CDR2 FQNEAQ. Deletions cut 6 bases from V and 7 bases from J, with 13 bases between. This CDR3 contains 13 residues. The chain's CDR3 is CASSERDFQPQHF. DNA of the CDR3: TGTGCCAGCAGTGAGCGGGATTTCCAGCCCCAGCATTTT.

The rearrangement joins TRBV2 to TRBJ2-5; maybe TRBD2 (5 bases). The J call may be wrong; the DNA end is better matched by TRBJ2-7. The length of the CDR3 is 12 residues. Germline V lookup: CDR1 SNHLY, CDR2 FYNNEI. The DNA for the CDR3 is TGTGCCAGCTTGGGGAGCTCCTACGAGCAGTACTTC. It is translated as CASLGSSYEQYF.

About this clone itself: Distinct nucleotide sequences in the sample also encode this CDR3. The genes are TRBV14 and TRBJ1-2; 9 bases align to TRBD1. Trimming removed 2 bases from V and 8 bases from J; junction bases left unmatched: 3. This CDR3 has 13 amino acids. The V gene's germline CDR1 is SGHDN and CDR2 FVKESK. The CDR3 sequence is CASSQRGQGGYTF. The DNA of the CDR3 is TGTGCCAGCAGCCAAAGGGGACAGGGCGGCTACACCTTC.

The chain carries TRBV19 and TRBJ1-4; D may be TRBD1 (6 bases). Trimming pared 3 bases from V and 0 bases from J, leaving 11 bases between. Germline-derived CDR1 and CDR2 are LNHDA and SQIVND (reference sequence). This CDR3 comprises 16 residues. CDR3 loop: CASSIQGQTTNEKLFF. In DNA form, the CDR3 reads TGTGCCAGTAGTATTCAGGGGCAGACAACTAATGAAAAACTGTTTTTT.

The V gene is TRBV13, the J gene TRBJ1-6; unclear D gene. V lost 0 bases and J 4 bases, leaving 7 bases between the germline ends. The CDR3 extends over 15 amino acids. From germline, CDR1 is PRHDT and CDR2 FYEKMQ (reference sequence). For the CDR3, the DNA is TGTGCCAGCAGCTTAGGGCAGTTTTATAATTCACCCCTCCACTTT. Translating gives CASSLGQFYNSPLHF.

This clone was seen a few times. The chain joins TRBV4-1 to TRBJ1-2, with 7 positions matching TRBD1. CDR3 length equals 15 residues. Trimming cost V 5 bases and J 7 bases; bases outside gene matches: 13. From germline, CDR1 is MGHRA and CDR2 YSYEKL. CDR3 sequence (DNA): TGCGCCAGCAGCTCGTCCCGACAGGGATCGGGTGGCTACACCTTC. It codes for CASSSSRQGSGGYTF.

The genes are TRBV6-1 and TRBJ1-6; 7 bases are shared with TRBD1. V trimming: 10 bases; J trimming: 3 bases; junction bases outside the gene matches: 9. Per the germline V gene, CDR1 is MNHNS and CDR2 is SASEGT. This CDR3 has 15 amino acids. The CDR3: CATITGDGYNSPLHF. The CDR3 bases are TGTGCCACCATTACAGGGGATGGCTATAATTCACCCCTCCACTTT.

The chain recombines TRBV6-5 with TRBJ1-1; D call uncertain. Germline CDR1 reads MNHEY; CDR2 reads SVGAGI. V lost 4 bases and J lost 7, with 7 bases in between. The CDR3 runs to 11 residues. In DNA form, the CDR3 reads TGTGCCAGCAGTTCCCGTAGTGAAGCTTTCTTT. It specifies CASSSRSEAFF.

This chain uses TRBV7-9 with TRBJ1-1; possible D gene TRBD1, 5 bases. V was clipped by 6 bases and J by 2 bases, with 10 bases between them. The CDR3 loop spans 13 amino acids. Germline values: CDR1 SEHNR, CDR2 FQNEAQ (reference sequence). The CDR3 loop reads CASSQDRNTEAFF. The CDR3 bases are TGTGCCAGCAGTCAAGACAGAAACACTGAAGCTTTCTTT.

J is TRBJ2-7 and V is TRBV28, with 10 bases matching TRBD2. This CDR3 spans 14 amino acids. The germline CDR1 and CDR2 sequences are MDHEN and SYDVKM. Trimming removed 6 bases from V and 2 bases from J; junction bases left unmatched: 4. For the CDR3, the DNA is TGTGCCAGCAGCGTTAGCGGGGGGCCCTACGAGCAGTACTTC. Translation: CASSVSGGPYEQYF.

The rearrangement links TRBV7-2 to TRBJ2-4; the D gene is possibly TRBD2 (6 bases). Trimming shortened V by 5 bases and J by 6 bases, and 11 bases separated the two germline ends. Per germline, CDR1 SGHTA and CDR2 FQGNSA. This CDR3 is 13 amino acids long. CDR3 loop: CASSPEGGNIQYF. The CDR3 DNA reads TGTGCCAGCAGCCCGGAGGGAGGAAACATTCAGTACTTC.

This clone was detected once. The chain couples TRBV7-9 to TRBJ1-2; D might be TRBD1 (5 bases). The CDR3 spans 16 residues. V was shortened by 1 base and J by 4 bases, with 16 bases between the two germline ends. Germline values: CDR1 SEHNR, CDR2 FQNEAQ (reference sequence). CDR3 sequence: CASSLGLGVRSYGYTF. CDR3 DNA sequence: TGTGCCAGCAGCTTAGGGTTAGGGGTAAGGAGCTATGGCTACACCTTC.

This CDR3 reads CASSSLLAGGLDTQYF. In DNA, the CDR3 is TGTGCCAGCAGCTCCTTACTAGCGGGGGGGCTGGATACGCAGTATTTT. This sequence joins TRBV7-2 and TRBJ2-3, with 13 bases fitting TRBD2. The CDR3 is made up of 16 amino acids. Germline assignment: CDR1 SGHTA and CDR2 FQGNSA. V was pared by 4 bases and J by 6 bases, with 7 bases of the junction left unmatched. Drawing the rest from reference TRBV7-2 and TRBJ2-3, the complete variable domain is GAGVSQSPSNKVTEKGKDVELRCDPISGHTALYWYRQSLGQGLEFLIYFQGNSAPDKSGLPSDRFSAERTGGSVSTLTIQRTQQEDSAVYLCASSSLLAGGLDTQYFGPGTRLTVL.

The J gene is TRBJ1-1, the V gene TRBV5-1, with 7 bases that match TRBD1. With V trimmed by 3 bases and J by 0 bases, 5 bases remained unmatched. CDR1 and CDR2 from the germline V gene are SGHRS and YFSETQ. The CDR3 loop spans 15 amino acids. CDR3 in amino acids: CASSSLTGLNTEAFF. The CDR3 DNA reads as TGCGCCAGCAGCTCCCTGACAGGGCTGAACACTGAAGCTTTCTTT.

V usage is TRBV4-3 and J usage is TRBJ1-6; D not certain. CDR1 is LGHNA and CDR2 is YSLEER in the germline V gene. Trimming pared 0 bases from V and 0 bases from J, leaving 12 bases between. This CDR3 has 18 amino acids. In DNA form, the CDR3 reads TGCGCCAGCAGCCAAGATGAGGCCACCAGCTCCTATAATTCACCCCTCCACTTT. This sequence encodes CASSQDEATSSYNSPLHF.